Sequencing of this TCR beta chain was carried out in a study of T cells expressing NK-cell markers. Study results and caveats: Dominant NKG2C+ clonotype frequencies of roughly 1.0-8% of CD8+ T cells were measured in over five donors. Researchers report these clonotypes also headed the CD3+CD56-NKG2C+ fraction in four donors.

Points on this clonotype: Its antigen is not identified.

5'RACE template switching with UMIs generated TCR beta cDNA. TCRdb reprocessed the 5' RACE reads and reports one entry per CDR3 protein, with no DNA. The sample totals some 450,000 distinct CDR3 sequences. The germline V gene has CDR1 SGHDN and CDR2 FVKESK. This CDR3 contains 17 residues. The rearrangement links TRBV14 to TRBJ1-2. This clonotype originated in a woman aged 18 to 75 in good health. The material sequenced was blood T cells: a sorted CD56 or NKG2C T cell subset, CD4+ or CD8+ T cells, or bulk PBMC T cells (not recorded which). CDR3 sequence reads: CASSQDLGRLDSRGYTF.